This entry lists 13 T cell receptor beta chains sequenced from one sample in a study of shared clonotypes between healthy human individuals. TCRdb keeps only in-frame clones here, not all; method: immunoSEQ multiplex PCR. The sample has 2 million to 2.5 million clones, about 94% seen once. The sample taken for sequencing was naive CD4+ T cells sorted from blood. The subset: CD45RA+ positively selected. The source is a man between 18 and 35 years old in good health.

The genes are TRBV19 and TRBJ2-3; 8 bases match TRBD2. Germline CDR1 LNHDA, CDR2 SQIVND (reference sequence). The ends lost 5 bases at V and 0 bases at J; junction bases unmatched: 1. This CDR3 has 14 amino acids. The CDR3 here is CASSASGSTDTQYF. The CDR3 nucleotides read TGTGCCAGTAGTGCTAGCGGGAGCACAGATACGCAGTATTTT.

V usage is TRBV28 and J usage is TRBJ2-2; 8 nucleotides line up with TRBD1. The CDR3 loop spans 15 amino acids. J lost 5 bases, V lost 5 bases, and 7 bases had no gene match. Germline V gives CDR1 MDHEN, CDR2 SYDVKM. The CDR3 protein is CASSEGQVGTGELFF. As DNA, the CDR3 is TGTGCCAGCAGTGAGGGACAGGTTGGAACCGGGGAGCTGTTTTTT.

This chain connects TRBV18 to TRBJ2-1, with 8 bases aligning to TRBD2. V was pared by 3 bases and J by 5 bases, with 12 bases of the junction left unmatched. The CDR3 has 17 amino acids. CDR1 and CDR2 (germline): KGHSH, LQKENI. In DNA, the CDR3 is TGTGCCAGCTCACCTAGCGGGACAACTAATAGGGACAATGAGCAGTTCTTC. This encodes CASSPSGTTNRDNEQFF.

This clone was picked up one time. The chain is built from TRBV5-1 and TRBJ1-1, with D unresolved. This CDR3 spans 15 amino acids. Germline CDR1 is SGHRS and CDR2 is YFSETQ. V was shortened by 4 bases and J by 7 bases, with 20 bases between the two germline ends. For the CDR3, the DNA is TGCGCCAGCAGCCCGACGTTGTTGGGAACCGATGAAGCTTTCTTT. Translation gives CASSPTLLGTDEAFF.

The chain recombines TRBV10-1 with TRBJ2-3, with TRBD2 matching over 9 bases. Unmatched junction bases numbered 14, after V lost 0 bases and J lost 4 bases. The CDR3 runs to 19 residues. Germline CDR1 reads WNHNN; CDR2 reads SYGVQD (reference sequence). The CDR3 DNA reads TGCGCCAGCAGTGAGTCAGCCTCGAGGCTAGCGGGGAGGGCAGATACGCAGTATTTT. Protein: CASSESASRLAGRADTQYF.

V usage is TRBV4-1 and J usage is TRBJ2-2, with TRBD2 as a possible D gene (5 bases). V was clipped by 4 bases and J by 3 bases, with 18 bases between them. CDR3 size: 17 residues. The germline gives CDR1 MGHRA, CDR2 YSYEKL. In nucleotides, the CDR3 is TGCGCCAGCAGCCTTCGATTCGAGGGCGGGTACACCGGGGAGCTGTTTTTT. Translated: CASSLRFEGGYTGELFF.

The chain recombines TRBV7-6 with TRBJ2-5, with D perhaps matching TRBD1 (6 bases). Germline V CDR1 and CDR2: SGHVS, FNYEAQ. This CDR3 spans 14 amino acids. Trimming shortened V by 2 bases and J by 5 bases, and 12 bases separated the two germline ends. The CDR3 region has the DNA TGTGCCAGCAGCTTATTGGGGGCTTCGGAGACCCAGTACTTC. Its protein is CASSLLGASETQYF.

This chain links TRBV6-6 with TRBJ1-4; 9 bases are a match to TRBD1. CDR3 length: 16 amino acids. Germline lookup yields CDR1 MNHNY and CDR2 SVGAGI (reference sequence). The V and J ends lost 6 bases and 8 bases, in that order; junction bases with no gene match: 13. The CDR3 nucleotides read TGTGCCAGCAGCTCCGGGACAGGGATATCTAGGGAAAAACTGTTTTTT. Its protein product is CASSSGTGISREKLFF.

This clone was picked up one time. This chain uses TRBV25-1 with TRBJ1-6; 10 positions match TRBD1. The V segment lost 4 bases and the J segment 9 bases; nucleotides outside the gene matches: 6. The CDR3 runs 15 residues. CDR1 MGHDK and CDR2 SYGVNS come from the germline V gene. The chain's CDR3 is CASSGRDRGTSPLHF. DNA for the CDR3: TGTGCCAGCAGTGGCCGGGACAGGGGTACTTCACCCCTCCACTTT.

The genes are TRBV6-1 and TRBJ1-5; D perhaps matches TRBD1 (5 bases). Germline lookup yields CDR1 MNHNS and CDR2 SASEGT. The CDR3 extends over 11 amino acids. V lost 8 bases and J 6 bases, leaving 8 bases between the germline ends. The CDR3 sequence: CASGGTQPQHF. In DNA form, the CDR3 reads TGTGCCAGCGGCGGGACTCAGCCCCAGCATTTT.

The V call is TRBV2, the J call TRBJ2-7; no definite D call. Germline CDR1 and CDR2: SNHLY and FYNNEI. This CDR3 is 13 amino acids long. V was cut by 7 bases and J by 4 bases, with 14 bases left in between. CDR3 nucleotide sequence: TGTGCCAGCAAATTACCAGGAGTTTACGAGCAGTACTTC. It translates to CASKLPGVYEQYF.

The CDR3 here is CASSQGSPSYEQYF. CDR3 DNA: TGTGCCAGCTCACAGGGGAGTCCCTCCTACGAGCAGTACTTC. The gene calls are TRBV18 and TRBJ2-7; D assignment may be TRBD1 or TRBD2 (5 bases each). The germline V gene encodes CDR1 KGHSH and CDR2 LQKENI. Deletions cut 4 bases from V and 0 bases from J, with 10 bases between. This CDR3 contains 14 residues. Based on the CDR3 plus reference TRBV18 and TRBJ2-7, the full variable domain is NAGVMQNPRHLVRRRGQEARLRCSPMKGHSHVYWYRQLPEEGLKFMVYLQKENIIDESGMPKERFSAEFPKEGPSILRIQQVVRGDSAAYFCASSQGSPSYEQYFGPGTRLTVT.

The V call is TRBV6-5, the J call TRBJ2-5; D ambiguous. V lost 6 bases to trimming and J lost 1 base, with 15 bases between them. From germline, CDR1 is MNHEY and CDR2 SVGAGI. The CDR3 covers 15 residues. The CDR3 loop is CASSQGSRIQETQYF. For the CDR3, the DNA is TGTGCCAGCAGCCAAGGATCCCGTATCCAAGAGACCCAGTACTTC.